A single sample is the source of the 3 T cell receptor beta chains below, sequenced in a study of T cell clonality in common variable immunodeficiency. The table came from immunoSEQ multiplex PCR; TCRdb's copy has only in-frame clones and leaves some out. The repertoire consists of approximately 30,000 clones, none detected only once. The sequenced material came from peripheral blood mononuclear cells. These TCRs come from a person aged 18 to 70 in good health.

This clone appeared many times. The CDR3 end falls 3 residues outside the read, so it is completed with the germline J gene. The gene calls are TRBV29-1 and TRBJ1-2, with D uncertain. Looked up from germline, CDR1 is SQVTM and CDR2 is ANQGSEA. The CDR3 has 12 amino acids. V gave up 4 bases and J gave up 4 bases, with 10 bases separating them. The covered CDR3 bases are TGCAGCGTTGTACGCGGGTCCTATGGC. Translated, it gives CSVVRGSYG. The full CDR3 protein is CSVVRGSYGYTF.

This clone occurred many times. The CDR3 end is not reached by the read, which stops 3 residues before it; the germline J gene fills it in. This chain links TRBV7-2 with TRBJ2-6; no firm D call. Germline V gene data show CDR1 as SGHTA and CDR2 as FQGNSA. V was pared by 3 bases and J by 1 base, with 4 bases between. The CDR3 is 14 amino acids. This chain's CDR3 is CASSFRSGANVLTF. CDR3 DNA, as far as it was read: TGTGCCAGCAGCTTCAGGTCTGGGGCCAACGTC.

At least ten counts were recorded for this clone. Coverage ceases 3 residues before the CDR3 finishes, and the germline J gene fills in the end. The chain combines TRBV19 with TRBJ1-4, with D possibly TRBD1 on 6 matching bases. With 9 bases removed from V and 7 bases from J, the gap between germline ends came to 18 bases. Germline CDR1 reads LNHDA; CDR2 reads SQIVND (reference sequence). This CDR3 is built from 14 residues. CDR3 DNA (partial): TGTGCCAGCACAACAGGGAAAATTGGTGAAAAA. Residues: CASTTGKIGEK. The whole CDR3 sequence reads CASTTGKIGEKLFF.